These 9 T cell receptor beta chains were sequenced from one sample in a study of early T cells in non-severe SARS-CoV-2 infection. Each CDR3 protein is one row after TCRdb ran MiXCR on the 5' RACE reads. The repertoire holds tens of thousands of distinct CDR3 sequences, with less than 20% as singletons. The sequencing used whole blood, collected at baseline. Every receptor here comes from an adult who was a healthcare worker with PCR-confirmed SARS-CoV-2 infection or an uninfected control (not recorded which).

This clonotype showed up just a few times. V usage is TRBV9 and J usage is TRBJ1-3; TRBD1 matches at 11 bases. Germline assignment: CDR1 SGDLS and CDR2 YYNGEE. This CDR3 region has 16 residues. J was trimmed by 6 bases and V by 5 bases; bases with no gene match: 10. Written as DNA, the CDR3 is TGTGCCAGCAGTCCTCCCGGGACAGGGGGAGAAAACACCATATATTTT. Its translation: CASSPPGTGGENTIYF.

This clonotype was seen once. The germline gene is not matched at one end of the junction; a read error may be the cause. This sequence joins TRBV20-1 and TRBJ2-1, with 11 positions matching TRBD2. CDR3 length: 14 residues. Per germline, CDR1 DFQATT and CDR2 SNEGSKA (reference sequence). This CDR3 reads CSVPGTSGDNEQFF. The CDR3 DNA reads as TGTAGTGTCCCCGGGACTAGCGGAGACAATGAGCAGTTCTTC.

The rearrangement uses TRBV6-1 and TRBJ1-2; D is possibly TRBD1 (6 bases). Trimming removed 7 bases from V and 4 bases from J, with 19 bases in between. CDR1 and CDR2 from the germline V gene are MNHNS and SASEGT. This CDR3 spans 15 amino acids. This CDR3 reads CASTEGPGAFYGYTF. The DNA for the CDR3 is TGTGCCAGCACCGAGGGACCGGGGGCGTTCTATGGCTACACCTTC.

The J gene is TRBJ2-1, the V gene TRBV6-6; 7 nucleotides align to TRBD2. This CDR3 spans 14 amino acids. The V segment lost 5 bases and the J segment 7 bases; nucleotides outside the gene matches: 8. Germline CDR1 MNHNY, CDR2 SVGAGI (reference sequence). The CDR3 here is CASSGRWGGNEQFF. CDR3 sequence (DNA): TGTGCCAGCAGTGGGAGATGGGGGGGTAATGAGCAGTTCTTC.

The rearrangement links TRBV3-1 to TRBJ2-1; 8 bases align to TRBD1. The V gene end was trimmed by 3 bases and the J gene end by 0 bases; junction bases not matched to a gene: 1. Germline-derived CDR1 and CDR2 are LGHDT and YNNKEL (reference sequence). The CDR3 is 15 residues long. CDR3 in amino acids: CASSQGQDSYNEQFF. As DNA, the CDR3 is TGTGCCAGCAGCCAGGGACAGGACTCCTACAATGAGCAGTTCTTC.

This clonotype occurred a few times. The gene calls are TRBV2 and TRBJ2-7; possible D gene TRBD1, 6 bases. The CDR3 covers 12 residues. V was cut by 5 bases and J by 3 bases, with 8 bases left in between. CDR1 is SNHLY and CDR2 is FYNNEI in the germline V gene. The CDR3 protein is CASSQDSYEQYF. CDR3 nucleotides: TGTGCCAGCAGTCAGGACAGCTACGAGCAGTACTTC.

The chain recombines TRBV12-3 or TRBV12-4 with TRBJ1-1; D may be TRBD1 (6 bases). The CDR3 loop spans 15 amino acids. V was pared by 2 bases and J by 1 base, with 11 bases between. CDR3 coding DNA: TGTGCCAGCAGTTTACGGGGGGGGCGGAACACTGAAGCTTTCTTT. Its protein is CASSLRGGRNTEAFF.

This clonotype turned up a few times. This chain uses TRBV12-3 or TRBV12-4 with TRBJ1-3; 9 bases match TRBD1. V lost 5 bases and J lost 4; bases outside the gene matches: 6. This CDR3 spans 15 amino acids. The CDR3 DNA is TGTGCCAGCAGTGGGACAGGGACGCCCGGAAACACCATATATTTT. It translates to CASSGTGTPGNTIYF.

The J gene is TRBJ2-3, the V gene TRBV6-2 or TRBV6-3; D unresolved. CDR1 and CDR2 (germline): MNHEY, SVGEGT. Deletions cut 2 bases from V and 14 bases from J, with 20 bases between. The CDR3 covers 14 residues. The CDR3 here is CASSYKGALSTPYF. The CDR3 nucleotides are TGTGCCAGCAGTTACAAAGGAGCCTTGTCCACTCCGTATTTT.